The 15 T cell receptor beta chains below come from one sample, sequenced in a study of tumor-infiltrating lymphocytes in primary liver carcinoma. Extraction of RNA together with DNA used 20-30 mg of unsorted bulk tissue. The researchers produced TCR beta cDNA from around 500 ng total RNA with a constant-region primer. Library construction for TCR beta comprised three nested multiplex PCR rounds performed with slightly modified ARM-PCR. TRBV1-TRBV30 forward primers paired with a C-beta reverse primer drove the first two PCR rounds, about 9 cycles each. One entry per CDR3 protein results from TCRdb running MiXCR on the multiplex PCR reads. The sample has 35,000 to 50,000 distinct CDR3 sequences, roughly 75% seen once. Sequenced: tumor-adjacent normal liver tissue. The receptors shown here come from a woman in her 30s with primary liver carcinoma and hepatitis B virus infection.

The gene calls are TRBV12-3 or TRBV12-4 and TRBJ1-2; D not resolved. The CDR3 runs to 13 residues. Trimming took 3 bases from V and 5 from J, leaving 10 bases between them. CDR3 region: CASSFGKLYGYTF. DNA of the CDR3: TGTGCCAGCAGTTTTGGGAAGCTTTATGGCTACACCTTC.

A remark on this clonotype: Its ends do not fully match the called genes, so a read error is possible. The chain joins TRBV5-1 to TRBJ2-7; no definite D call. The germline gives CDR1 SGHRS, CDR2 YFSETQ. The length of the CDR3 is 14 residues. Here the CDR3 DNA reads TGCGCCAGCAGCTTGGGAGCCTGGGGAAGCGAGCAGCACTTC. Amino acid sequence: CASSLGAWGSEQHF.

Points on this clonotype: A much larger clone sits a single nucleotide away, making a read error possible. This chain connects TRBV6-6 to TRBJ1-2; D uncertain. There are 13 residues in the CDR3. The germline V gene encodes CDR1 MNHNY and CDR2 SVGAGI (reference sequence). CDR3 protein: CASSYVSNYGHTF. CDR3 nucleotide sequence: TGTGCCAGCAGTTACGTCAGTAACTATGGCCACACCTTC.

This clonotype was seen many times. V usage is TRBV2 and J usage is TRBJ2-5; no reliable D call. CDR1 and CDR2 from the germline V gene are SNHLY and FYNNEI. V was trimmed by 2 bases and J by 2 bases, leaving 15 bases between them. The CDR3 has 16 amino acids. The chain's CDR3 is CASSEPYFDGQETQYF. The DNA for the CDR3 is TGTGCCAGCAGTGAACCCTATTTCGACGGTCAAGAGACCCAGTACTTC.

For this clonotype: A much more abundant neighbour one base away suggests this may be a read error. The V gene is TRBV11-2, the J gene TRBJ2-5; D is perhaps TRBD2 (5 bases). Germline CDR1 SGHAT, CDR2 FQNNGV. Trimming left V 4 bases short and J 9 bases short, with 18 bases between. This CDR3 has 14 amino acids. The CDR3 protein is CASSSPGSWDAQYF. CDR3 bases: TGTGCCAGCAGCTCCCCGGGGAGCTGGGATGCCCAGTACTTC.

A single count supports this clonotype. The CDR3 does not end in the conserved phenylalanine or tryptophan, so this is likely a read error. The gene calls are TRBV4-3 and TRBJ2-1, with D uncertain. The germline CDR1 and CDR2 sequences are LGHNA and YSLEER. The CDR3 totals 14 residues. The CDR3 sequence: CASSHTELVSEQFY. CDR3 bases: TGTGCCAGCAGCCACACAGAGTTGGTCAGTGAGCAGTTCTAC.

A word on this clonotype: One end of the junction is discordant with germline, which a read error may explain. This chain links TRBV7-8 with TRBJ2-2; D possibly corresponds to TRBD2 (6 bases). CDR3 length equals 16 residues. CDR1 SGHVS and CDR2 FQNEAQ come from the germline V gene. The CDR3 loop is CASNLGRRENTGELFF. The CDR3 DNA reads as TGCGCCAGCAACTTAGGGCGGCGGGAGAACACCGGGGAGCTGTTTTTT.

A remark on this clonotype: One end of the junction does not line up with germline, which may come from a read error. The chain uses TRBV5-4 and TRBJ2-1; possibly TRBD2 for D (6 bases). CDR3 length equals 14 residues. Per the germline V gene, CDR1 is SGHNT and CDR2 is YYREEE (reference sequence). CDR3: CVSSLTGDYNEQFF. CDR3 DNA: TGTGTCAGCAGCTTAACGGGAGACTACAATGAACAGTTCTTC.

As regards this clonotype: A junction boundary mismatches the germline segment, possibly from a read error. The rearrangement joins TRBV12-3 or TRBV12-4 to TRBJ2-5; D is unclear. This CDR3 has 14 residues. CDR3 residues: CASSYPGTQETKYF. In DNA, the CDR3 is TGTGCCAGCAGTTACCCGGGTACCCAGGAGACCAAGTACTTC.

Points on this clonotype: Lacking the conserved final phenylalanine or tryptophan, this CDR3 likely reflects a read error. The chain is built from TRBV10-2 and TRBJ2-1; D assignment may be TRBD1 or TRBD2 (5 bases each). The CDR3 loop spans 13 amino acids. Germline V gene sequence: CDR1 WSHSY, CDR2 SAAADI. The germline V and J ends were trimmed by 7 bases and 8 bases, with 15 bases remaining between them. CDR3 DNA: TGCGCCAGCAAGTCGGGACGGAACTATGAGCAGTTCCCC. Translating gives CASKSGRNYEQFP.

Details on this clonotype: One end of the junction varies from germline; a read error may be responsible. The gene calls are TRBV11-2 and TRBJ2-5, with D possibly TRBD1 on 5 matching bases. Germline V gene lookup returns CDR1 SGHAT and CDR2 FQNNGV. This CDR3 comprises 15 residues. The CDR3 DNA follows: TGTGTCAGCAGTTTTTTGACGACAGTCGCTGAGACCCAGTACTTC. Protein: CVSSFLTTVAETQYF.

On this clonotype: This CDR3 is missing its conserved last phenylalanine or tryptophan, likely due to a read error. The chain has TRBV11-2 and TRBJ2-1, with a possible D match to TRBD2 (6 bases). This CDR3 has 14 residues. Deletions cut 8 bases from V and 7 bases from J, with 18 bases between. Germline V lookup: CDR1 SGHAT, CDR2 FQNNGV. The CDR3, as DNA: TGTGCCAGCGGCCTCCGGGGGACGCGGAATGAGCAGTTCCTC. Protein: CASGLRGTRNEQFL.

This clonotype was seen only once. An end of the junction differs from the germline gene, which may be a read error. This rearrangement joins TRBV11-2 to TRBJ1-2; D possibly corresponds to TRBD1 (5 bases). From germline, CDR1 is SGHAT and CDR2 FQNNGV. CDR3 length equals 14 residues. This CDR3 reads CASSPGGIVVGYAF. In nucleotides, the CDR3 is TGTGCTAGCAGCCCCGGGGGTATAGTCGTTGGCTACGCCTTC.

As regards this clonotype: Since the CDR3 does not end with the conserved phenylalanine or tryptophan, this likely comes from a read error. V usage is TRBV6-2 or TRBV6-3 and J usage is TRBJ1-5, with D hard to call. The V gene lost 2 bases and the J gene lost 9 bases, with 11 bases spanning the gap. The CDR3 contains 13 residues. Germline V CDR1 and CDR2: MNHEY, SVGEGT. CDR3 in amino acids: CASSYVPARPQHC. CDR3 nucleotides: TGTGCCAGCAGTTACGTGCCCGCGAGGCCCCAGCATTGT.

On this clonotype: At one end the junction does not follow the germline gene, possibly because of a read error. This rearrangement joins TRBV5-6 to TRBJ2-2, with D tentatively TRBD2 (5 bases). Germline V gene lookup returns CDR1 SGHDT and CDR2 YYEEEE. The CDR3 extends over 15 amino acids. The DNA for the CDR3 is TGTGCCAGCAGCCTGGCACCCAGAGTCGCCGGGGAGCTGCTTTTT. Protein sequence: CASSLAPRVAGELLF.